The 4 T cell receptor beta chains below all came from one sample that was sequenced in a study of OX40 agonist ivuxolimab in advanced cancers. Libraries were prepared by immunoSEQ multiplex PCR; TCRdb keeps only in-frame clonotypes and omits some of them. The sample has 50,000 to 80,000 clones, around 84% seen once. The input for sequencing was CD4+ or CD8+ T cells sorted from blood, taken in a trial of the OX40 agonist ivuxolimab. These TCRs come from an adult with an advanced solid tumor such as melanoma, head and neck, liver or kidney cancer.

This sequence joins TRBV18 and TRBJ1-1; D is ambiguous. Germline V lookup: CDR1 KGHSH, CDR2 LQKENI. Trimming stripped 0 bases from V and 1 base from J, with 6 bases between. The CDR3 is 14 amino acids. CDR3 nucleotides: TGTGCCAGCTCACCACCGGTCGCGAACACTGAAGCTTTCTTT. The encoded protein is CASSPPVANTEAFF.

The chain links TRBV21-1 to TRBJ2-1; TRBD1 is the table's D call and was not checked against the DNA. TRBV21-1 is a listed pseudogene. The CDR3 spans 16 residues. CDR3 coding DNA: TGTGCCAGCAGCAAATTATCCAAAAAATGGGCCAATGAGCAGTTCTTC. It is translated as CASSKLSKKWANEQFF.

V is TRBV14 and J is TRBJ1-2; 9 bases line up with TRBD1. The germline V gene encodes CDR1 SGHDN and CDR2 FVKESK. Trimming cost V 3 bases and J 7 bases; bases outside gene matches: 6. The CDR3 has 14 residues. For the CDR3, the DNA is TGTGCCAGCAGCCAGGGACAGGGTCTGACTGGCTACACCTTC. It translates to CASSQGQGLTGYTF.

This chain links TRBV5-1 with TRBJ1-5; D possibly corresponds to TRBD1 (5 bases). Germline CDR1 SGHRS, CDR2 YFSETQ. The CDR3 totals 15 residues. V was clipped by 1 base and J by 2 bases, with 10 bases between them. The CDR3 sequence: CASSLMGDGNQPQHF. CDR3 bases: TGCGCCAGCAGCTTGATGGGGGACGGCAATCAGCCCCAGCATTTT. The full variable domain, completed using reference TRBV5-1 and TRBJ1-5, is KAGVTQTPRYLIKTRGQQVTLSCSPISGHRSVSWYQQTPGQGLQFLFEYFSETQRNKGNFPGRFSGRQFSNSRSEMNVSTLELGDSALYLCASSLMGDGNQPQHFGDGTRLSIL.